This record looks at one T cell receptor beta chain sequence and its context. The antigen remains unidentified. These data come from a study of cytomegalovirus exposure and HLA in healthy donors. Primers: 60 Vbeta forward and 13 Jbeta reverse. As originally analysed: Some 11 million of the 60 million to 90 million unique TCR beta chains counted in a later analysis were shared. Sequenced by immunoSEQ multiplex PCR; TCRdb stores in-frame clones only, minus some. The V and J calls and clone size were taken over from that table, and D and trimming were inferred from the DNA. The data hold 100,000 to 150,000 clones, with approximately 80% observed a single time. Study-level points and caveats: Immune exposure was documented only through CMV serostatus.

The CDR3 is 17 residues long. In germline, CDR1 is SGDLS, CDR2 YYNGEE. Trimming shortened V by 0 bases and J by 7 bases, and 17 bases separated the two germline ends. The sequencing sample was made of PBMCs. This sequence joins TRBV9 and TRBJ1-6; D is undetermined. This clonotype originated in a man aged 30 to 45 in good health and CMV-seropositive. The CDR3 DNA follows: TGTGCCAGCAGCGTAGGCCCAGTCCTCTCATCAAATTCACCCCTCCACTTT. Amino acid sequence: CASSVGPVLSSNSPLHF.